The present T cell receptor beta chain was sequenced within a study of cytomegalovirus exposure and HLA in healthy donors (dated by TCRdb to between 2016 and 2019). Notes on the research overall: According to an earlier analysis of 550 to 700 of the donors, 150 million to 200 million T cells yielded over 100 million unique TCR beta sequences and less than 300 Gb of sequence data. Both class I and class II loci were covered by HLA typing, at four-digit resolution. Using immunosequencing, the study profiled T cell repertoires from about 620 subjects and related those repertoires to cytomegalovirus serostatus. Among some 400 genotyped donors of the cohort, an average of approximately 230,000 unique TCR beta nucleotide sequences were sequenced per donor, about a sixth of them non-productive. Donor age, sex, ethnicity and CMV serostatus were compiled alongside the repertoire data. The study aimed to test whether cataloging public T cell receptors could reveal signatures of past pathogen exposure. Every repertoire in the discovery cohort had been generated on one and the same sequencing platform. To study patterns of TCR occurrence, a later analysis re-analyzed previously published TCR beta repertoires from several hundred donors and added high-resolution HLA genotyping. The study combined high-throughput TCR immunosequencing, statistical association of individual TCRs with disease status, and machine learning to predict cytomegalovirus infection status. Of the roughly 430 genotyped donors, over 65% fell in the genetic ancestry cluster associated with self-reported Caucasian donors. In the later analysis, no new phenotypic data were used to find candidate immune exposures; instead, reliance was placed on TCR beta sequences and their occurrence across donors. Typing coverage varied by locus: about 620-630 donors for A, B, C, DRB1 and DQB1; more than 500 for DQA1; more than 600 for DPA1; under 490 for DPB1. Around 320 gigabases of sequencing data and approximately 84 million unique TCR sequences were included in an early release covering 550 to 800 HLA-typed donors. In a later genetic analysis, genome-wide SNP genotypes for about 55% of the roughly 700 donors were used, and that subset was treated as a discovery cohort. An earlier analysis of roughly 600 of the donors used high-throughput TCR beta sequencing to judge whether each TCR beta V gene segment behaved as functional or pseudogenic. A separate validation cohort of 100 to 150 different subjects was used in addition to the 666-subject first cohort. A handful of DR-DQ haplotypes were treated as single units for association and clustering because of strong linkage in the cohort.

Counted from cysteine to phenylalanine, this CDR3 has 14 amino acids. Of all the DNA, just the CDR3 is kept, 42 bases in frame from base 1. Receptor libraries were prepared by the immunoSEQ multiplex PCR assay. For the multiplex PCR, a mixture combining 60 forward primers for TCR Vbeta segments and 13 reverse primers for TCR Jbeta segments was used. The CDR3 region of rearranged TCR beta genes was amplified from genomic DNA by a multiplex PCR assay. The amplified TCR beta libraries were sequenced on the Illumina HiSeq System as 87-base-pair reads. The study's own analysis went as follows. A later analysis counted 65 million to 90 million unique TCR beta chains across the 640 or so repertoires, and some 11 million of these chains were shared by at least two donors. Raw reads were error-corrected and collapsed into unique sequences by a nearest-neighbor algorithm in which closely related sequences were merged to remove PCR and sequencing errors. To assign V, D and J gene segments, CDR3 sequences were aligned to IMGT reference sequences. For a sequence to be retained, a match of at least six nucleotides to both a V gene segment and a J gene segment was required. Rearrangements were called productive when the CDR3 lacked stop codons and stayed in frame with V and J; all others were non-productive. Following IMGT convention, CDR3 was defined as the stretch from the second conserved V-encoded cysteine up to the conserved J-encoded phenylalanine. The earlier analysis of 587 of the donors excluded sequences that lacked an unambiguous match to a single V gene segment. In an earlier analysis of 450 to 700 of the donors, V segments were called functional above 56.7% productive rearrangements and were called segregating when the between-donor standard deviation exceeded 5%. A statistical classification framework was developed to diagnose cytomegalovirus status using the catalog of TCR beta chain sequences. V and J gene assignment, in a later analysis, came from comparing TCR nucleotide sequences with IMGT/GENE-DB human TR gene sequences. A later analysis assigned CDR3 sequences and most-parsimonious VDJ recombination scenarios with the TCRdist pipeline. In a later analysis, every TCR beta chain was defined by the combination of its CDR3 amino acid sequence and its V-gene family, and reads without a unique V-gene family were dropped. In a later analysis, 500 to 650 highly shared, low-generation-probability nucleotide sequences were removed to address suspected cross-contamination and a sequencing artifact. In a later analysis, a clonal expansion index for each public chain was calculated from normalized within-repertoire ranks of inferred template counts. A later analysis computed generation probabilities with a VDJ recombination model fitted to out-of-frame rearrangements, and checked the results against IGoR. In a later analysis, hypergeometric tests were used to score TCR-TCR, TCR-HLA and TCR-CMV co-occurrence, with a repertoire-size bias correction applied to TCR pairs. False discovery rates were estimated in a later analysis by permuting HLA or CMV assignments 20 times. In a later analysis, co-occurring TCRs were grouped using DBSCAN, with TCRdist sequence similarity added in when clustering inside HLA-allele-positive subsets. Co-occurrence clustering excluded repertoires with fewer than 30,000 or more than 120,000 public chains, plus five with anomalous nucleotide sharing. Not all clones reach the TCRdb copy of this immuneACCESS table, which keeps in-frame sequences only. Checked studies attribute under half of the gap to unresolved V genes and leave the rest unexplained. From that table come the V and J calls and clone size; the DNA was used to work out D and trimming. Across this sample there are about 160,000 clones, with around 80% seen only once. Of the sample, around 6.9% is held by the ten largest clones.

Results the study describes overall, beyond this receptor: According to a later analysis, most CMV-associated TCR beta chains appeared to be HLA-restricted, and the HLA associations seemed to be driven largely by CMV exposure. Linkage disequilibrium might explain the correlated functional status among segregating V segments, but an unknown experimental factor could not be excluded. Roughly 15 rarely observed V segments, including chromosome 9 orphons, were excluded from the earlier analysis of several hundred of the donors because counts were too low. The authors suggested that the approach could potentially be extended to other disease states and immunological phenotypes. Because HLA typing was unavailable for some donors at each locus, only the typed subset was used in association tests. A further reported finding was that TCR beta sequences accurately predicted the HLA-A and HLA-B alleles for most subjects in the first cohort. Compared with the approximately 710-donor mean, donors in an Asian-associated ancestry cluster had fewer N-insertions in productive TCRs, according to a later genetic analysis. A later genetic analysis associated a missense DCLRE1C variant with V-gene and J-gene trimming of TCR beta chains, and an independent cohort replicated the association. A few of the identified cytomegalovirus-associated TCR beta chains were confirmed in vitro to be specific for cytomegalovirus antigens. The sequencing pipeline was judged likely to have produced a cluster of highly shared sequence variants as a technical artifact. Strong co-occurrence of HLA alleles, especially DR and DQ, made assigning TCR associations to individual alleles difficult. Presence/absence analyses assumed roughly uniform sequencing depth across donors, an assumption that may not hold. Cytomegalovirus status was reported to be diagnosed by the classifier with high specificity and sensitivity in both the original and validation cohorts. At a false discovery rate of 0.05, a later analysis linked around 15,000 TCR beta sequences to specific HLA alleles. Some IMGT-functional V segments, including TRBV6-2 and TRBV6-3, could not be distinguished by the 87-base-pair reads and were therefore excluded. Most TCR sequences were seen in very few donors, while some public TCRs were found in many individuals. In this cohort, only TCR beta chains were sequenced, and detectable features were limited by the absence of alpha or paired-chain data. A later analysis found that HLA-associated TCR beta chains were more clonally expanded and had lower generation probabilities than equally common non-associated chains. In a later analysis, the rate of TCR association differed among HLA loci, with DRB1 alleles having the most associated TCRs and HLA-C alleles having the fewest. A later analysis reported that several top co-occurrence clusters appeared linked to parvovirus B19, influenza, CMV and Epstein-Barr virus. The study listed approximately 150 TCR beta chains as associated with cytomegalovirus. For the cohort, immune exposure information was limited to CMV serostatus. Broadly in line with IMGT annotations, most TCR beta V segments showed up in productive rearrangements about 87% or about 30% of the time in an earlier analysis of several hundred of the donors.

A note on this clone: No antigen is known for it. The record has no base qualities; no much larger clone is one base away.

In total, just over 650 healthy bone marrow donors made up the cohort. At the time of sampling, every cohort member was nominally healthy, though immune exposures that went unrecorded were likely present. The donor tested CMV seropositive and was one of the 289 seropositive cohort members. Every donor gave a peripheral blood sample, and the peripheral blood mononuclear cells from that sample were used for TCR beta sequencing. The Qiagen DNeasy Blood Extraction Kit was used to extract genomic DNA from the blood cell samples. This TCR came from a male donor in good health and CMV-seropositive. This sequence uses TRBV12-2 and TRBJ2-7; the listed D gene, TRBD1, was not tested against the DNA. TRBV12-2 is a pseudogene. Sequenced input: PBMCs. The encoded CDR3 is CASRLNGSSYEQYF. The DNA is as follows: TGTGCAAGTCGCTTAAATGGCAGCTCCTACGAGCAGTACTTC.